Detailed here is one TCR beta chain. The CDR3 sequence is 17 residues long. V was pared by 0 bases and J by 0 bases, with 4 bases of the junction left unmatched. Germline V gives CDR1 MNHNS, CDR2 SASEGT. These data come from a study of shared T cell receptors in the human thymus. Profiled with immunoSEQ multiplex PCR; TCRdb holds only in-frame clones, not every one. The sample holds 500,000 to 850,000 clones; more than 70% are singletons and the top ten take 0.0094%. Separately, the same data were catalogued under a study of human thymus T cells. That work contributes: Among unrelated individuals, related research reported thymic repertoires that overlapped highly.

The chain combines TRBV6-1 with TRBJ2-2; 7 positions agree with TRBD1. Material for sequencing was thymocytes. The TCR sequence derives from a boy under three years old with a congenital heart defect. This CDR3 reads CASSEASGTANTGELFF. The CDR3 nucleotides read TGTGCCAGCAGTGAAGCCTCCGGGACAGCGAACACCGGGGAGCTGTTTTTT.